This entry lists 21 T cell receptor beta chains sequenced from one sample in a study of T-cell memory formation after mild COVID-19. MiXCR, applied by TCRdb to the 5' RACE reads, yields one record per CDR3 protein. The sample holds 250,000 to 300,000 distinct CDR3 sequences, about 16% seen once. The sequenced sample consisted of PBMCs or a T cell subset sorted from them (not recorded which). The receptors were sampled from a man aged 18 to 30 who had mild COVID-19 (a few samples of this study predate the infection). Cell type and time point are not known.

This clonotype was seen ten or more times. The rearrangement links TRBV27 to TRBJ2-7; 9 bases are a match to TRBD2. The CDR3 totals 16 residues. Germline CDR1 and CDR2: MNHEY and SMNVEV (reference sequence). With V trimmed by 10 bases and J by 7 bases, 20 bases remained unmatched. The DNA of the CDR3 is TGTGCCACCACGGCGGGGGGGCCCAGCGGTTACGAAGAGCAGTACTTC. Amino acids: CATTAGGPSGYEEQYF.

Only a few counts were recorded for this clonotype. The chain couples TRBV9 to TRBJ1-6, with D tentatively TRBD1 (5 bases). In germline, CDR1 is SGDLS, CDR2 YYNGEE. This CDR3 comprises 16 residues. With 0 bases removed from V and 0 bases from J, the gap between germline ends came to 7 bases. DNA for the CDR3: TGTGCCAGCAGCGTAGACAGGAGCTCCTATAATTCACCCCTCCACTTT. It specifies CASSVDRSSYNSPLHF.

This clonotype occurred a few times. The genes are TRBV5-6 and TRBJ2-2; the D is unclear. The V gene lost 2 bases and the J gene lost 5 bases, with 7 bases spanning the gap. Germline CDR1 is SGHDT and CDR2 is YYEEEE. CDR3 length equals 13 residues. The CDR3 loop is CASSFVGTGELFF. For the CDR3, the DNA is TGTGCCAGCAGCTTTGTGGGGACCGGGGAGCTGTTTTTT.

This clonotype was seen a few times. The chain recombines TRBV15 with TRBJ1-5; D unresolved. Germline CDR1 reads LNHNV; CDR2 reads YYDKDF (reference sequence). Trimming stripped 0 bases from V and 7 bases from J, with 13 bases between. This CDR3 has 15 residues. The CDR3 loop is CATSRDGLNGQPQHF. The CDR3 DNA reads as TGTGCCACCAGCAGAGATGGACTCAATGGGCAGCCCCAGCATTTT.

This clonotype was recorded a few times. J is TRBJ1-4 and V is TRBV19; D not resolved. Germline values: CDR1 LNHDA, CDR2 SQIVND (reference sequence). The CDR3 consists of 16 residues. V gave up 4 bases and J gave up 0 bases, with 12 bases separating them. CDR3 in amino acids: CASSKRSKSTNEKLFF. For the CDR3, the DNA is TGTGCCAGTAGTAAACGCTCCAAGTCAACTAATGAAAAACTGTTTTTT.

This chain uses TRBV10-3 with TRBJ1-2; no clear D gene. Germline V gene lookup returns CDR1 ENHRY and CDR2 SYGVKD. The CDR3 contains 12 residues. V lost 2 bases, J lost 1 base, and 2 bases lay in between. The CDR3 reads CAISERNYGYTF. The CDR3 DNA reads TGTGCCATCAGTGAGCGTAACTATGGCTACACCTTC.

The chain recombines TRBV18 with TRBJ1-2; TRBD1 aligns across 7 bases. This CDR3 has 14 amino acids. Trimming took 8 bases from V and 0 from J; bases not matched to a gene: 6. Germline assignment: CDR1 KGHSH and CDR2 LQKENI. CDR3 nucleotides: TGTGCCAGCCAGGAGGACAGGACTAACTATGGCTACACCTTC. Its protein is CASQEDRTNYGYTF.

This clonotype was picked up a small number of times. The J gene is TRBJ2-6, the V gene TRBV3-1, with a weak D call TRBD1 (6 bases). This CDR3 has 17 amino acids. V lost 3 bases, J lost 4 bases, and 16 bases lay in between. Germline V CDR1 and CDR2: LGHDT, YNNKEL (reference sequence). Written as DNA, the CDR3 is TGTGCCAGCAGCCAGGGTGACAGGACCCGAGGGGCCAACGTCCTGACTTTC. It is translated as CASSQGDRTRGANVLTF.

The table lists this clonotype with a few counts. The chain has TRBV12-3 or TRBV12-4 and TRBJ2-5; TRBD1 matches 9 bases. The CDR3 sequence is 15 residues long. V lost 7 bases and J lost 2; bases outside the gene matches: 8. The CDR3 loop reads CASILGQGLQETQYF. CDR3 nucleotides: TGTGCCAGCATATTGGGACAGGGATTACAAGAGACCCAGTACTTC.

The CDR3 here is CASKRQFYGYTF. The CDR3 DNA is TGTGCCAGCAAGAGACAGTTCTATGGCTACACCTTC. This sequence joins TRBV6-2 or TRBV6-3 and TRBJ1-2; D is possibly TRBD1 (5 bases). Germline CDR1 reads MNHEY; CDR2 reads SVGEGT. The length of the CDR3 is 12 residues. V lost 7 bases to trimming and J lost 4 bases, with 10 bases between them.

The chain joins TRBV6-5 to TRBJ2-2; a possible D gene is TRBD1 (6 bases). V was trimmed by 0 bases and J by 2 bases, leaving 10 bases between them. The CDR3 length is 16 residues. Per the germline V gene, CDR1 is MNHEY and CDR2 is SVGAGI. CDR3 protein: CASSYSWDINTGELFF. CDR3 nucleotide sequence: TGTGCCAGCAGTTACTCATGGGACATTAACACCGGGGAGCTGTTTTTT.

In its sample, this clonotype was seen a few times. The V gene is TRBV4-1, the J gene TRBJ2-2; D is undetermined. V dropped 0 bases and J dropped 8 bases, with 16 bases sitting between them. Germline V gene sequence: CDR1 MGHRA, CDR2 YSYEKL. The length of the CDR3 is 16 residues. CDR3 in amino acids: CASSQDLWAVFGELFF. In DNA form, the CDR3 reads TGCGCCAGCAGCCAAGATCTTTGGGCCGTCTTTGGGGAGCTGTTTTTT.

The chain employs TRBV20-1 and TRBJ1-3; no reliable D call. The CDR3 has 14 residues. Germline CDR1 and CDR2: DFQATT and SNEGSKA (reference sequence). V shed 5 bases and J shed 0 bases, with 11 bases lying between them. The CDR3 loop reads CSASQWVSGNTIYF. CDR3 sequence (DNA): TGCAGTGCTTCGCAGTGGGTCTCTGGAAACACCATATATTTT.

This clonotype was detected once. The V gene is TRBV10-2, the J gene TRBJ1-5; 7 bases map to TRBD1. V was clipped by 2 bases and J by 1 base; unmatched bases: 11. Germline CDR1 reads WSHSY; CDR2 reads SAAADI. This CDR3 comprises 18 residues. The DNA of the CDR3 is TGCGCCAGCAGTGAGGGGACAGTGAAGACCCTCAGCAATCAGCCCCAGCATTTT. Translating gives CASSEGTVKTLSNQPQHF.

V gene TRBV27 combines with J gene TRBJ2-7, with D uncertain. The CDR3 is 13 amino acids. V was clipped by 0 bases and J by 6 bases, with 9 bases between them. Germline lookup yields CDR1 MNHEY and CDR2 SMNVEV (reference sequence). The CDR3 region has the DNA TGTGCCAGCAGTTTATCAGCTGGGCCCGAGCAGTACTTC. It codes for CASSLSAGPEQYF.

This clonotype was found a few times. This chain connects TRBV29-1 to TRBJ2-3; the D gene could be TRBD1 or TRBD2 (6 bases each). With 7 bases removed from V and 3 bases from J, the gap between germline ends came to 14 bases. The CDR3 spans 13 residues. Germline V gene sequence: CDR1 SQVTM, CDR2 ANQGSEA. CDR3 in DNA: TGCAGCGCTGGAGGGGGGACGACAGATACGCAGTATTTT. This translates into CSAGGGTTDTQYF.

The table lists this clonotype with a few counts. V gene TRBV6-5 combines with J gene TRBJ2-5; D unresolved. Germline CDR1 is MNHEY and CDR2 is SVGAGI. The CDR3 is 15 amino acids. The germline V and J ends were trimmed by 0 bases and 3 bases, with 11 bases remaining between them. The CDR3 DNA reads TGTGCCAGCAGTTACTCGGACGCCCGAGAAGAGACCCAGTACTTC. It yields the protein CASSYSDAREETQYF.

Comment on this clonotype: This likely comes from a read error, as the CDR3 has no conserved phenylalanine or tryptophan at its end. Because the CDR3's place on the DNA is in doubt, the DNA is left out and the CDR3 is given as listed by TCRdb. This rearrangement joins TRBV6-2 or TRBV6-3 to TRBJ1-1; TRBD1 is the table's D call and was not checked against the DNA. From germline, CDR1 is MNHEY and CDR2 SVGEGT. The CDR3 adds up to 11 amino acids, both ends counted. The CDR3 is CASSSLVGQTI.

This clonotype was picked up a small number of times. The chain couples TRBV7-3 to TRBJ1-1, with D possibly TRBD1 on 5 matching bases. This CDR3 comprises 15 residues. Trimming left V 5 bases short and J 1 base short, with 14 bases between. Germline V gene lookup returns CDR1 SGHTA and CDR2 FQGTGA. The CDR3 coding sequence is TGTGCCAGCAGCCCCGGGGGTACTAGGAACACTGAAGCTTTCTTT. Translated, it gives CASSPGGTRNTEAFF.

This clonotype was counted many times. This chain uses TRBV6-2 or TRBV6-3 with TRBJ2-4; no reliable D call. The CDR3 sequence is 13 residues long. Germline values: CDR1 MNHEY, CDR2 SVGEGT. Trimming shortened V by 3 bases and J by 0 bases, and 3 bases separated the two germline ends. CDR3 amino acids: CASSYEAKNIQYF. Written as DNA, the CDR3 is TGTGCCAGCAGTTATGAAGCCAAAAACATTCAGTACTTC.

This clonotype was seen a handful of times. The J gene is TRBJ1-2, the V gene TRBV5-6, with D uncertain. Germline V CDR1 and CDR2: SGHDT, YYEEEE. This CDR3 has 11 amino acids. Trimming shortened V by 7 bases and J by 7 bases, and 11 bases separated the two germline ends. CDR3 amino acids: CASGSWGGYTF. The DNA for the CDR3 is TGTGCCAGCGGGTCGTGGGGTGGCTACACCTTC.